This T cell receptor beta chain derives from a study of shared clonotypes between healthy human individuals. On the study more broadly: There were three CD4 naive, three CD4 memory, two CD8 naive and one CD8 memory plates per donor.

Assay: immunoSEQ multiplex PCR; the TCRdb copy retains only in-frame clones and omits some. Of over 2 million clones in the sample, less than 95% were seen once. CD8 cells regarded as naive lacked CD45RO, were positively chosen for CCR7, and omitted terminally differentiated effector memory CD45RA+ cells. Comments on this clone: Its matching antigen is unknown.

Germline V gene sequence: CDR1 SGHAT, CDR2 FQNNGV. V was clipped by 4 bases and J by 1 base, with 14 bases between them. There are 15 residues in the CDR3. Regarding the study as a whole: Limitation of the genetic and exposure-history diversity represented came from the few donors.

The chain is built from TRBV11-2 and TRBJ2-7; D may match TRBD1 or TRBD2 (5 bases each). The clonotype comes from a man between 18 and 29 years old in good health. Sequencing used naive CD8+ T cells sorted from blood. In nucleotides, the CDR3 is TGTGCCAGCAGCTGGGGACCGAAGGGGTCCTACGAGCAGTACTTC. Amino acid sequence: CASSWGPKGSYEQYF. Based on the CDR3 plus reference TRBV11-2 and TRBJ2-7, the full variable domain is EAGVAQSPRYKIIEKRQSVAFWCNPISGHATLYWYQQILGQGPKLLIQFQNNGVVDDSQLPKDRFSAERLKGVDSTLKIQPAKLEDSAVYLCASSWGPKGSYEQYFGPGTRLTVT.